This passage covers 26 T cell receptor beta chains from one sample sequenced in a study of blood T cells in healthy people across ages. The use of a sample-barcoded 5' primer and a J-beta primer mix characterized a second PCR of roughly 6 to 11 cycles. MiXCR, run by TCRdb on the 5' RACE reads, gives a single entry per CDR3 protein. The table records 850,000 to 1,100,000 distinct CDR3 sequences, around two fifths of them present only once. The sample comprised blood. The receptors derive from a man between 18 and 29 years old in good health.

This clonotype has more than one count but fewer than ten. This chain connects TRBV29-1 to TRBJ2-3; D may be TRBD1 or TRBD2 (6 bases each). This CDR3 spans 17 amino acids. CDR1 and CDR2 (germline): SQVTM, ANQGSEA. V lost 2 bases, J lost 4 bases, and 22 bases lay in between. CDR3 nucleotides: TGCAGCGTTGAAAATTCGGGGGCGTCTACCCCCGCAGATACGCAGTATTTT. This translates into CSVENSGASTPADTQYF.

The V gene is TRBV11-2, the J gene TRBJ2-3; D is unresolved. V was trimmed by 2 bases and J by 3 bases, leaving 21 bases between them. This CDR3 region has 18 residues. Germline V CDR1 and CDR2: SGHAT, FQNNGV. The CDR3 loop reads CASSLPALPRPGTDTQYF. For the CDR3, the DNA is TGTGCCAGCAGCTTACCCGCCCTCCCCCGTCCCGGGACAGATACGCAGTATTTT.

This clonotype was seen a few times. Germline is not matched at one junction end, which may reflect a read error. The chain has TRBV4-1 and TRBJ2-1; perhaps TRBD2 as D (5 bases). The CDR3 extends over 14 amino acids. The germline CDR1 and CDR2 sequences are MGHRA and YSYEKL. This CDR3 reads CASNQGSSLDEQFF. The CDR3, as DNA: TGCGCCAGCAACCAAGGGTCTAGCTTGGATGAGCAGTTCTTC.

This clonotype showed up just a few times. The chain combines TRBV12-3 or TRBV12-4 with TRBJ1-4; 9 bases agree with TRBD1. With V trimmed by 6 bases and J by 7 bases, 6 bases remained unmatched. CDR3 length: 14 residues. This CDR3 reads CASRPTGGGEKLFF. Here the CDR3 DNA reads TGTGCCAGCAGACCAACAGGGGGCGGTGAAAAACTGTTTTTT.

This clonotype was seen a few times. A much bigger clone sits one base away, suggesting this may be a read error. The rearrangement links TRBV20-1 to TRBJ2-2, with a possible D match to TRBD1 (5 bases). Trimming shortened V by 2 bases and J by 7 bases, and 11 bases separated the two germline ends. CDR1 and CDR2 from the germline V gene are DFQATT and SNEGSKA (reference sequence). The CDR3 consists of 13 residues. The CDR3 protein is CSARLGRGGELFF. CDR3 sequence (DNA): TGCAGTGCTAGACTGGGGCGCGGCGGGGAGCTGTTTTTT.

This sequence joins TRBV9 and TRBJ2-2, with TRBD1 identical over 10 bases. This CDR3 comprises 15 residues. The germline CDR1 and CDR2 sequences are SGDLS and YYNGEE. V gave up 3 bases and J gave up 6 bases; unmatched junction bases: 5. CDR3 DNA: TGTGCCAGCAGCGAGGGACAGGGGATTCCCGGGGAGCTGTTTTTT. Residues: CASSEGQGIPGELFF.

This clonotype was detected ten times or more. The chain links TRBV12-3 or TRBV12-4 to TRBJ1-1; no firm D call. There are 16 residues in the CDR3. V lost 1 base to trimming and J lost 1 base, with 13 bases between them. This CDR3 is CASSLDSGSTNTEAFF. Written as DNA, the CDR3 is TGTGCCAGCAGTTTAGATTCCGGAAGTACGAACACTGAAGCTTTCTTT.

The chain employs TRBV5-1 and TRBJ1-2, with D tentatively TRBD1 (5 bases). V was trimmed by 0 bases and J by 5 bases, leaving 14 bases between them. CDR1 is SGHRS, CDR2 YFSETQ, per germline. This CDR3 has 15 residues. CDR3 loop: CASSLALGAGYGYTF. The CDR3 DNA follows: TGCGCCAGCAGCTTGGCGTTAGGGGCAGGGTATGGCTACACCTTC.

The gene calls are TRBV6-2 or TRBV6-3 and TRBJ2-5; D not certain. The CDR3 length is 16 residues. In germline, CDR1 is MNHEY, CDR2 SVGEGT. V lost 6 bases and J 5 bases, leaving 22 bases between the germline ends. Here the CDR3 reads CASSRPEVRSYETQYF. The CDR3 DNA reads TGTGCCAGCAGCCGCCCAGAAGTCCGCTCCTACGAGACCCAGTACTTC.

The gene calls are TRBV25-1 and TRBJ2-1, with D maybe TRBD1 (6 bases). Germline V gives CDR1 MGHDK, CDR2 SYGVNS. The CDR3 spans 15 residues. V was clipped by 2 bases and J by 7 bases, with 15 bases between them. The CDR3 loop is CASSEGGGRGNEQFF. The CDR3 DNA follows: TGTGCCAGCAGTGAAGGGGGCGGTCGTGGGAATGAGCAGTTCTTC.

V and J are TRBV6-2 or TRBV6-3 and TRBJ1-2; D is ambiguous. Germline V lookup: CDR1 MNHEY, CDR2 SVGEGT. Trimming took off 3 bases at V and 2 bases at J, with 16 bases between the two ends. The CDR3 spans 16 residues. CDR3 DNA: TGTGCCAGCAGTTATGCCCCACGAGGGAAGAACTATGGCTACACCTTC. Translated: CASSYAPRGKNYGYTF.

Note on this clonotype: Relative to the germline gene, one junction end is altered; a read error may explain this. The J gene is TRBJ2-6, the V gene TRBV4-3, with D perhaps TRBD1 (5 bases). The CDR3 consists of 18 residues. Germline CDR1 and CDR2: LGHNA and YSLEER. DNA for the CDR3: TGCGCCAACAGCCAAGAATACGTGGGGCACTCTGGGGCCAACGTCCTGACTTTC. Translating gives CANSQEYVGHSGANVLTF.

This chain uses TRBV3-1 with TRBJ2-3; D is perhaps TRBD1 or TRBD2 (5 bases each). Germline loops: CDR1 LGHDT, CDR2 YNNKEL (reference sequence). V lost 2 bases, J lost 0 bases, and 6 bases lay in between. The CDR3 consists of 14 residues. The CDR3 bases are TGTGCCAGCAGCCAATGGGACAGCACAGATACGCAGTATTTT. Protein: CASSQWDSTDTQYF.

This clonotype was detected only once. The chain recombines TRBV6-5 with TRBJ1-1; D is perhaps TRBD1 (6 bases). This CDR3 has 16 amino acids. V was cut by 0 bases and J by 0 bases, with 11 bases left in between. Germline values: CDR1 MNHEY, CDR2 SVGAGI. CDR3 DNA: TGTGCCAGCAGTTACTCGAACTACAGGGTGAACACTGAAGCTTTCTTT. Residues: CASSYSNYRVNTEAFF.

V usage is TRBV7-2 and J usage is TRBJ1-1; D perhaps matches TRBD1 (6 bases). V dropped 5 bases and J dropped 1 base, with 14 bases sitting between them. Germline lookup yields CDR1 SGHTA and CDR2 FQGNSA. This CDR3 comprises 15 residues. The CDR3 here is CASSRQTGQNTEAFF. In DNA, the CDR3 is TGTGCCAGCAGCCGCCAGACAGGCCAGAACACTGAAGCTTTCTTT. The full variable domain, its missing parts supplied by reference TRBV7-2 and TRBJ1-1, is GAGVSQSPSNKVTEKGKDVELRCDPISGHTALYWYRQSLGQGLEFLIYFQGNSAPDKSGLPSDRFSAERTGGSVSTLTIQRTQQEDSAVYLCASSRQTGQNTEAFFGQGTRLTVV.

This clonotype came up a few times. The chain couples TRBV4-3 to TRBJ2-4; 10 nucleotides match TRBD1. Looked up from germline, CDR1 is LGHNA and CDR2 is YSLEER. The CDR3 is 13 residues long. V shed 1 base, J shed 15 bases, and the junction held 6 bases outside the gene matches. Written as DNA, the CDR3 is TGCGCCAGCAGCCAAGGGACAGGGGGATTTCGGTACTTC. As protein: CASSQGTGGFRYF.

The rearrangement joins TRBV3-1 to TRBJ1-1; D remains ambiguous. The germline gives CDR1 LGHDT, CDR2 YNNKEL (reference sequence). Trimming took off 0 bases at V and 11 bases at J, with 7 bases between the two ends. The CDR3 consists of 11 residues. CDR3 bases: TGTGCCAGCAGCCAAGATGCGCGGGCTTTCTTT. It yields the protein CASSQDARAFF.

V is TRBV29-1 and J is TRBJ1-2; TRBD1 matches 7 bases. The J segment lost 10 bases and the V segment lost 3 bases, leaving 17 bases of the junction unmatched. CDR3 length: 15 amino acids. Germline CDR1 reads SQVTM; CDR2 reads ANQGSEA. The CDR3 region is CSVEVGNRGLSDYTF. CDR3 DNA sequence: TGCAGCGTTGAGGTCGGGAACAGGGGCCTCTCTGACTACACCTTC.

A note on this clonotype: One end of the junction does not line up with germline, which may come from a read error. The V and J genes are TRBV20-1 and TRBJ2-1; 15 positions agree with TRBD2. This CDR3 is built from 10 residues. The germline V gene has CDR1 DFQATT and CDR2 SNEGSKA (reference sequence). In DNA form, the CDR3 reads TGTGGACTAGCGGGGGGGCCCCAGTTCTTC. Translated: CGLAGGPQFF.

This chain uses TRBV27 with TRBJ1-5; D gene uncertain. CDR3 length equals 15 residues. The germline V gene encodes CDR1 MNHEY and CDR2 SMNVEV (reference sequence). V lost 6 bases, J lost 1 base, and 13 bases lay in between. DNA for the CDR3: TGTGCCAGCAGCCGGTATGGTAGCAGCAATCAGCCCCAGCATTTT. It specifies CASSRYGSSNQPQHF.

V gene TRBV27 combines with J gene TRBJ1-2, with 7 bases aligning to TRBD1. The CDR3 is made up of 14 amino acids. Germline lookup yields CDR1 MNHEY and CDR2 SMNVEV (reference sequence). The J segment lost 4 bases and the V segment lost 2 bases, leaving 4 bases of the junction unmatched. For the CDR3, the DNA is TGTGCCAGCAGTTTAAAGGGGGCTTTCTATGGCTACACCTTC. Protein product: CASSLKGAFYGYTF.

This clonotype was observed a handful of times. This chain links TRBV29-1 with TRBJ2-5; TRBD1 agrees at 7 bases. Germline CDR1 is SQVTM and CDR2 is ANQGSEA. V was clipped by 7 bases and J by 4 bases; unmatched bases: 6. This CDR3 is 12 amino acids long. Here the CDR3 reads CSAGDSRETQYF. CDR3 DNA sequence: TGCAGCGCTGGGGACAGCAGAGAGACCCAGTACTTC.

At least ten counts were recorded for this clonotype. The CDR3 loop reads CASSYSDRGLNYGYTF. The CDR3 DNA sequence: TGTGCCAGCAGTTACTCCGACAGGGGATTGAACTATGGCTACACCTTC. This chain uses TRBV6-5 with TRBJ1-2, with 8 positions matching TRBD1. The CDR3 has 16 amino acids. Germline lookup yields CDR1 MNHEY and CDR2 SVGAGI. The J segment lost 2 bases and the V segment lost 0 bases, leaving 5 bases of the junction unmatched.

The rearrangement joins TRBV20-1 to TRBJ2-3, with 7 bases matching TRBD1. The CDR3 length is 16 residues. V shed 4 bases and J 2 bases; nucleotides not matched to a gene: 12. Germline-derived CDR1 and CDR2 are DFQATT and SNEGSKA (reference sequence). The CDR3 loop is CSATPNRDRYTDTQYF. In DNA, the CDR3 is TGCAGTGCTACCCCCAACCGGGACAGATACACAGATACGCAGTATTTT.

This sequence joins TRBV16 and TRBJ1-2; D gene uncertain. The germline V and J ends were trimmed by 0 bases and 3 bases, with 11 bases remaining between them. Per the germline V gene, CDR1 is KGHSY and CDR2 is FQNENV. The CDR3 length is 15 residues. DNA of the CDR3: TGTGCCAGCAGCCAATCGACCCAAGGCTACTATGGCTACACCTTC. This codes for CASSQSTQGYYGYTF.

This clonotype was observed a single time. The rearrangement joins TRBV6-2 or TRBV6-3 to TRBJ2-5, with TRBD2 matching 10 bases. Germline V lookup: CDR1 MNHEY, CDR2 SVGEGT. The CDR3 contains 14 residues. With V trimmed by 10 bases and J by 4 bases, 9 bases remained unmatched. CDR3 DNA sequence: TGTGCCACCCGTGAGCGGGGGGGCCGAGAGACCCAGTACTTC. The encoded protein is CATRERGGRETQYF.